This T cell receptor (beta chain) was retrieved from a study of tumour-infiltrating T cells in Burkitt lymphoma. In the study overall: All epidemiological Burkitt lymphoma subtypes were represented in the cohort. Survival, overall and progression-free, tracked with productive clonality. Whole-study results and caveats: Several public clonotypes were shared across many Burkitt lymphoma patients.

Using immunoSEQ multiplex PCR, the repertoire was profiled, and TCRdb retains in-frame clones only, with some absent. Found here are around 2,100 clones, about 15% of them singletons; the top ten hold approximately 9%. As to this clone: What it binds is unknown.

This clonotype was sampled from a human donor with relapsed Burkitt lymphoma. Material for sequencing was tumor tissue from a relapse.

CDR3 amino acids: CAWSVSSGNTIYF. In nucleotides, the CDR3 is TGTGCCTGGAGTGTAAGCTCTGGAAACACCATATATTTT. V and J are TRBV30 and TRBJ1-3; the D is unclear. The V gene's germline CDR1 is GTSNPN and CDR2 SVGIG (reference sequence). The V and J ends lost 0 bases and 0 bases respectively, with 3 bases between them. This CDR3 contains 13 residues.